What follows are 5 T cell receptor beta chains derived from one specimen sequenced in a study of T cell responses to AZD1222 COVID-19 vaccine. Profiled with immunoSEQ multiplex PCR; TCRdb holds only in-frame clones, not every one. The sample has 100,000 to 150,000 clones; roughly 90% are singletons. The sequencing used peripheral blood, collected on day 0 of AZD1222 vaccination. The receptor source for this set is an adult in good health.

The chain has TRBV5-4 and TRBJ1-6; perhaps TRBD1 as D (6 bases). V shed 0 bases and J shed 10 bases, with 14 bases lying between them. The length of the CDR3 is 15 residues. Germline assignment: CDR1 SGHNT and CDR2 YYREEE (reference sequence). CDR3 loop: CASSLAHRVGSPLHF. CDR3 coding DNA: TGTGCCAGCAGCTTGGCCCACAGGGTAGGGTCACCCCTCCACTTT.

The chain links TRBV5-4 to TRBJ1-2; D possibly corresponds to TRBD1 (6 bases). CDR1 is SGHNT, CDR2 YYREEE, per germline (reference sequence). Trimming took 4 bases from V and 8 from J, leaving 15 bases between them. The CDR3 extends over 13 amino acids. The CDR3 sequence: CASSPGGQGGYTF. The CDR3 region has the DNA TGTGCCAGCAGCCCTGGGGGGCAGGGGGGCTACACCTTC.

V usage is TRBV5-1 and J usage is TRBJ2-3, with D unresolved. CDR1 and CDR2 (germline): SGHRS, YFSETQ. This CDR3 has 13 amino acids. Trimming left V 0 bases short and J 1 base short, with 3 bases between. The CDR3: CASSLAGTDTQYF. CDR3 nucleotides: TGCGCCAGCAGCTTGGCTGGCACAGATACGCAGTATTTT. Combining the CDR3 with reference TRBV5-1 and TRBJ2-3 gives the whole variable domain KAGVTQTPRYLIKTRGQQVTLSCSPISGHRSVSWYQQTPGQGLQFLFEYFSETQRNKGNFPGRFSGRQFSNSRSEMNVSTLELGDSALYLCASSLAGTDTQYFGPGTRLTVL.

The CDR3 sequence: CASRTLAGGEQYF. DNA of the CDR3: TGTGCCAGCAGGACACTAGCGGGGGGAGAGCAGTACTTC. The chain uses TRBV3-1 (or the pseudogene TRBV3-2) and TRBJ2-7; 12 bases are a match to TRBD2. The germline V gene encodes CDR1 LGHDT and CDR2 YNNKEL (reference sequence). J lost 7 bases, V lost 6 bases, and 4 bases had no gene match. CDR3 length: 13 residues.

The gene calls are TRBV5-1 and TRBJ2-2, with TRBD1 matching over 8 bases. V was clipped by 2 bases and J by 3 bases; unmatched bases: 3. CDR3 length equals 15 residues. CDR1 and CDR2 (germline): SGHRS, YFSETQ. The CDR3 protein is CASSFPGQDTGELFF. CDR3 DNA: TGCGCCAGCAGCTTTCCGGGACAGGACACCGGGGAGCTGTTTTTT.